The 21 T cell receptor beta chains given below trace back to one sample, sequenced in a study of spatial heterogeneity in lung cancer (dated by TCRdb to between 2019 and 2020). Libraries were made using 5' RACE. TCRdb records NextSeq 500 as the sequencer. In-frame beta chains were kept once TCRdb had trimmed the public reads at Q25 with fastp and called clones with MiXCR. For every CDR3 protein sequence, its rows merge into one entry that carries the most common genes and DNA. Within this sample are about 26,000 distinct CDR3 sequences, with roughly 13% of them counted one time only. Together, the top ten hold approximately 25% of the sample. The time point label for this specimen denotes: sample taken at primary tumor resection. TCR sequencing used whole RNA extracted from tumor and nontumor lung tissue, or from cryopreserved PBMC samples, without cell sorting. The sample was PBMCs, taken at surgery. The receptors were sampled from a female donor with early-stage non-small cell lung cancer.

This clonotype has a count of ten or more. V is TRBV4-1 and J is TRBJ1-6; D remains unclear. The V end was cut by 2 bases, the J end by 7 bases, with 18 bases between. Germline CDR1 is MGHRA and CDR2 is YSYEKL. CDR3 length: 17 residues. CDR3 loop: CASSQSPGGFGNSPLHF. In DNA, the CDR3 is TGCGCCAGCAGCCAATCCCCGGGTGGGTTTGGCAATTCACCCCTCCACTTT.

The chain has TRBV12-3 or TRBV12-4 and TRBJ1-1, with D unclear. The CDR3 length is 12 residues. With 5 bases removed from V and 1 base from J, the gap between germline ends came to 5 bases. The CDR3 DNA sequence: TGTGCCAGCAGTCGAGGGAACACTGAAGCTTTCTTT. Its translation is CASSRGNTEAFF.

Ten or more counts support this clonotype. The J gene is TRBJ2-7, the V gene TRBV18; 8 positions agree with TRBD1. The CDR3 totals 17 residues. J was trimmed by 3 bases and V by 0 bases; bases with no gene match: 10. Germline V gene lookup returns CDR1 KGHSH and CDR2 LQKENI. CDR3: CASSPPGGKTGGYEQYF. The CDR3 DNA reads TGTGCCAGCTCACCACCAGGGGGAAAAACAGGGGGCTACGAGCAGTACTTC.

V is TRBV13 and J is TRBJ2-6; perhaps D is TRBD1 or TRBD2 (6 bases each). V dropped 5 bases and J dropped 1 base, with 12 bases sitting between them. The CDR3 has 16 residues. CDR1 and CDR2 from the germline V gene are PRHDT and FYEKMQ (reference sequence). The CDR3 DNA reads TGTGCCAGCAGCCCCATAGGGGGGTCTGGGGCCAACGTCCTGACTTTC. The encoded protein is CASSPIGGSGANVLTF.

This clonotype occurred many times. The chain couples TRBV6-6 to TRBJ2-7, with D maybe TRBD1 (5 bases). Germline V lookup: CDR1 MNHNY, CDR2 SVGAGI (reference sequence). CDR3 length equals 13 residues. Trimming removed 8 bases at V and 3 bases at J, with 14 bases between. The CDR3 protein is CASATDINYEQYF. The CDR3 coding sequence is TGTGCCAGCGCCACGGACATAAACTACGAGCAGTACTTC.

This clonotype was observed at least ten times. Here the CDR3 DNA reads TGTGCCAGCCGATCGGGACTAGCGGGATCGGATGAGCAGTTCTTC. It is translated as CASRSGLAGSDEQFF. The rearrangement joins TRBV7-9 to TRBJ2-1; TRBD2 matches at 13 bases. The CDR3 has 15 residues. The trim removed 8 bases at V and 8 bases at J, leaving 9 bases unmatched. Germline-derived CDR1 and CDR2 are SEHNR and FQNEAQ (reference sequence).

This clonotype was counted many times. The rearrangement joins TRBV2 to TRBJ2-7; D gene unclear. The length of the CDR3 is 11 residues. CDR1 and CDR2 from the germline V gene are SNHLY and FYNNEI. V shed 8 bases and J shed 3 bases, with 8 bases lying between them. CDR3: CASGSYYEQYV. CDR3 sequence (DNA): TGTGCCAGCGGAAGCTACTACGAGCAGTACGTC.

This chain uses TRBV3-2 with TRBJ2-2. TRBV3-2 is a listed pseudogene. This CDR3 contains 17 residues. Here the CDR3 DNA reads TGTGCCAGCAGCCAACCCCGACTCCGGACGAACACCGGGGAGCTGTTTTTT. The encoded protein is CASSQPRLRTNTGELFF.

This clonotype was seen a handful of times. This chain uses TRBV14 with TRBJ2-2; no definite D call. Germline V gene lookup returns CDR1 SGHDN and CDR2 FVKESK. The CDR3 contains 12 residues. Deletions cut 3 bases from V and 9 bases from J, with 8 bases between. The CDR3: CASSQLYWELFF. CDR3 DNA: TGTGCCAGCAGCCAGTTATACTGGGAGCTGTTTTTT.

This clonotype was observed many times. This chain links TRBV5-1 with TRBJ2-7, with D perhaps matching TRBD2 (6 bases). Germline assignment: CDR1 SGHRS and CDR2 YFSETQ. The CDR3 sequence is 16 residues long. V was cut by 2 bases and J by 6 bases, with 21 bases left in between. The chain's CDR3 is CASSFFAGSGFSEQYV. CDR3 DNA: TGCGCCAGCAGCTTTTTTGCGGGATCGGGGTTCTCCGAGCAGTACGTC.

This clonotype was recorded many times. The chain couples TRBV7-2 to TRBJ2-3, with no clear D. Germline assignment: CDR1 SGHTA and CDR2 FQGNSA. Deletions cut 0 bases from V and 2 bases from J, with 6 bases between. The CDR3 loop spans 14 amino acids. The CDR3 DNA reads as TGTGCCAGCAGCTTAGCTAAACCCACAGATACGCAGTATTTT. This codes for CASSLAKPTDTQYF.

This clonotype came up many times. The chain recombines TRBV29-1 with TRBJ2-7; 10 bases are shared with TRBD1. Trimming at V came to 6 bases and at J to 6 bases, leaving 2 bases not matched to a gene. The germline V gene encodes CDR1 SQVTM and CDR2 ANQGSEA. There are 11 residues in the CDR3. The CDR3 DNA reads as TGCAGCGTCTGGGACAGGGGCGAGCAGTACGTC. The encoded protein is CSVWDRGEQYV.

The DNA of the CDR3 is TGCGCCAGCAAGGATACAGGGCCAGATACGCAGTATTTT. Its protein is CASKDTGPDTQYF. The J gene is TRBJ2-3, the V gene TRBV10-2; a weak D match, TRBD1 (6 bases). The CDR3 spans 13 residues. Between the trimmed V and J ends, which lost 7 bases and 4 bases, there was a span of 12 bases. Per the germline V gene, CDR1 is WSHSY and CDR2 is SAAADI.

This clonotype was recorded many times. The chain combines TRBV4-1 with TRBJ1-4; D gene ambiguous. V lost 5 bases, J lost 0 bases, and 10 bases lay in between. This CDR3 comprises 15 residues. Per germline, CDR1 MGHRA and CDR2 YSYEKL. The chain's CDR3 is CASSDLSATNEKLFF. CDR3 nucleotide sequence: TGCGCCAGCAGCGACCTATCCGCAACTAATGAAAAACTGTTTTTT.

In regard to this clonotype: This sequence may be a read error, since a much larger clone differs from it by one base. The chain carries TRBV6-2 or TRBV6-3 and TRBJ1-6; no definite D call. The CDR3 is made up of 14 amino acids. Germline V CDR1 and CDR2: MNHEY, SVGEGT. The DNA of the CDR3 is TGTGCCAGCAGTTCGAGCTCCTATAAATCACCCCTCCACTTT. It encodes CASSSSSYKSPLHF.

In its sample, this clonotype was seen many times. This chain links TRBV30 with TRBJ2-5; possible D gene TRBD2, 6 bases. The V gene's germline CDR1 is GTSNPN and CDR2 SVGIG (reference sequence). Trimming took 2 bases from V and 7 from J, leaving 14 bases between them. This CDR3 has 13 residues. In nucleotides, the CDR3 is TGTGCCTGGAGTTCGACGGACGGGGGGACCCAGTACTTC. This codes for CAWSSTDGGTQYF.

The chain is built from TRBV11-2 and TRBJ1-4; perhaps TRBD1 as D (6 bases). The CDR3 has 14 residues. Germline V CDR1 and CDR2: SGHAT, FQNNGV. Trimming removed 5 bases at V and 10 bases at J, with 17 bases between. The CDR3, as DNA: TGTGCCAGCAGCGCCCGAGCACAAGGGGGAAAACTGTTTTTT. Residues: CASSARAQGGKLFF.

J is TRBJ1-2 and V is TRBV4-1; D not resolved. Germline V CDR1 and CDR2: MGHRA, YSYEKL. The CDR3 extends over 14 amino acids. V dropped 0 bases and J dropped 8 bases, with 13 bases sitting between them. The DNA for the CDR3 is TGCGCCAGCAGCCAAGATCATGCCAGGATCGGCTACACCTTC. Translation: CASSQDHARIGYTF.

Ten or more counts support this clonotype. V usage is TRBV5-6 and J usage is TRBJ2-5; D is unresolved. Trimming stripped 0 bases from V and 5 bases from J, with 14 bases between. Per the germline V gene, CDR1 is SGHDT and CDR2 is YYEEEE. The CDR3 consists of 15 residues. CDR3 protein: CASSLVTEIQETQYF. CDR3 bases: TGTGCCAGCAGCTTGGTTACGGAGATCCAGGAGACCCAGTACTTC.

This clonotype appeared many times. V and J are TRBV12-3 or TRBV12-4 and TRBJ2-7; D gene uncertain. V was cut by 2 bases and J by 6 bases, with 8 bases left in between. The CDR3 extends over 12 amino acids. The CDR3 DNA reads TGTGCCAGCAGTTTAAGTGAAAGCGAGCAGTACTTC. Translating it yields CASSLSESEQYF.

This clonotype was seen a few times. The gene calls are TRBV5-4 and TRBJ2-5, with no clear D. V gave up 0 bases and J gave up 9 bases, with 15 bases separating them. There are 14 residues in the CDR3. Germline V gene data show CDR1 as SGHNT and CDR2 as YYREEE (reference sequence). The CDR3 loop reads CASSLAGDLEAQYF. The DNA of the CDR3 is TGTGCCAGCAGCTTGGCCGGCGACCTTGAGGCCCAGTACTTC.